Listed here is a single TCR beta chain. Its antigen remains unknown. Specified time point: newly diagnosed GD, antithyroid drugs for less than 3 months. The TCR library used RNA extracted from PBMCs. Graves' disease diagnoses followed American Thyroid Association guidelines. Through Arm-PCR of CDR3 regions and iRepertoire HTBI primers, TCR beta libraries were built. TCRdb fed the multiplex PCR reads into MiXCR, producing one record per CDR3 protein. The sample includes approximately 400,000 distinct CDR3 sequences, 14% to 15% seen only once; the top ten take 7.8%. After removal of 3 bases from V and 7 bases from J, the junction contained 14 bases not matched to a gene. CDR3 length: 15 amino acids. CDR1 is DFQATT and CDR2 is SNEGSKA in the germline V gene (reference sequence). The data were obtained in a study of regulatory T cells in long-lasting Graves disease. The study's findings and limits: Persistent disease preferred TRBV28, TRBJ1-2 and TRBJ2-5; new disease, TRBV20-1 and TRBJ2-1.

Separately, the same data were catalogued under a study of T cells in Graves' hyperthyroidism and ophthalmopathy. Per that paper: Ophthalmopathy, which appeared later, was predicted by the model a median around 6 months before onset.

The chain couples TRBV20-1 to TRBJ2-7; 8 bases agree with TRBD2. The source of this sequence is a woman in her 40s with Graves disease. The material sequenced was peripheral blood mononuclear cells (PBMCs), taken at new diagnosis, from a patient treated with antithyroid drugs. Written as DNA, the CDR3 is TGCAGTGCTAGTCACGGGAGGGCCCGTACAGGAGAGCAGTACTTC. Translating it yields CSASHGRARTGEQYF.